The rows below give T cell receptor beta chains drawn from one sample of a study of control samples from healthy donors and cancer patients. Profiled with immunoSEQ multiplex PCR; TCRdb holds only in-frame clones, not every one. In the table there are roughly 120,000 clones, 85% to 90% of which are singletons. Sequencing used PBMCs. These TCRs come from an older woman with lung cancer. The CDR3 runs from the conserved cysteine through the conserved F or W. The D gene is left open where the match is weak.

v_gene: TRBV25-1
d_gene: NA
CDR3aa: CASSESETGNYGYTF

v_gene: TRBV19
d_gene: NA
CDR3aa: CASSIKVSGQPQHF

v_gene: TRBV19
d_gene: NA
CDR3aa: CASHSGVGNYGYTF

v_gene: TRBV27
d_gene: TRBD1
CDR3aa: CASSYRGSPMNTEAFF

v_gene: TRBV5-5
d_gene: NA
CDR3aa: CASSSPTGEETQYF

v_gene: TRBV27
d_gene: NA
CDR3aa: CASRTTVNGEAFF

v_gene: TRBV4-3
d_gene: NA
CDR3aa: CASSLGLNRPQHF

v_gene: TRBV11-3
d_gene: NA
CDR3aa: CASSPTHGGSKNIQYF

v_gene: TRBV2
d_gene: NA
CDR3aa: CASVTMAPTDTQYF

v_gene: TRBV6-5
d_gene: NA
CDR3aa: CASMENYGYTF

v_gene: TRBV7-3
d_gene: TRBD2
CDR3aa: CASSLKPRTSGGVYNEQFF

v_gene: TRBV27
d_gene: TRBD1
CDR3aa: CASSLSWDRGLYEQYF

v_gene: TRBV3-1/TRBV3-2
d_gene: NA
CDR3aa: CASSLGTGNSNQPQHF

v_gene: TRBV3-1/TRBV3-2
d_gene: NA
CDR3aa: CASSQVLQVNTEAFF

v_gene: TRBV5-8
d_gene: NA
CDR3aa: CASSYGQSAYNEQFF

v_gene: TRBV24-1
d_gene: NA
CDR3aa: CATSDGQINYGYTF

v_gene: TRBV2
d_gene: NA
CDR3aa: CASRGTDLSNQPQHF

v_gene: TRBV11-2
d_gene: NA
CDR3aa: CASRRGTSQPSYNEQFF

v_gene: TRBV6-5
d_gene: TRBD2
CDR3aa: CASSFPGLASNEQFF

v_gene: TRBV28
d_gene: TRBD1
CDR3aa: CASRRRQGAYEQYF

v_gene: TRBV9
d_gene: NA
CDR3aa: CASSVGAGVGYTF

v_gene: TRBV7-7
d_gene: TRBD1
CDR3aa: CASSAGTGGRYEQYF

v_gene: TRBV9
d_gene: TRBD1
CDR3aa: CASSVRDSNNYGYTF

v_gene: TRBV19
d_gene: NA
CDR3aa: CASREYRENTEAFF

v_gene: TRBV29-1
d_gene: NA
CDR3aa: CSVTPRFGELFF

v_gene: TRBV5-1
d_gene: NA
CDR3aa: CASKWAEWYEQYF

v_gene: TRBV4-1
d_gene: NA
CDR3aa: CASSQDNQGNGYEQYF

v_gene: TRBV5-6
d_gene: NA
CDR3aa: CASSLGLSDSPLHF

v_gene: TRBV28
d_gene: TRBD2
CDR3aa: CASSSGGGGSETQYF

v_gene: TRBV11-2
d_gene: NA
CDR3aa: CASSLEGAGSNQPQHF

v_gene: TRBV19
d_gene: TRBD1
CDR3aa: CASSGPGGHYGYTF

v_gene: TRBV6-1
d_gene: NA
CDR3aa: CASSDPHSYNEQFF